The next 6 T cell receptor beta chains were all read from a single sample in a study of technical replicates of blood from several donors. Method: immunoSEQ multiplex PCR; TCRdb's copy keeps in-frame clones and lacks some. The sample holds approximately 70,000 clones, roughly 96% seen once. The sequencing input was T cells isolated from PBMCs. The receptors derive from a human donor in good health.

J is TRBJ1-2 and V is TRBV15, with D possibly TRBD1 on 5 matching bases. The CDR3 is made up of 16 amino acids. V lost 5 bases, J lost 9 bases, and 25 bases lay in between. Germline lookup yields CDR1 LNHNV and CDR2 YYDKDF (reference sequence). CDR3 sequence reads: CATSRPPGQGGVRYTF. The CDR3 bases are TGTGCCACCAGCCGACCCCCGGGCCAGGGAGGGGTGCGCTACACCTTC.

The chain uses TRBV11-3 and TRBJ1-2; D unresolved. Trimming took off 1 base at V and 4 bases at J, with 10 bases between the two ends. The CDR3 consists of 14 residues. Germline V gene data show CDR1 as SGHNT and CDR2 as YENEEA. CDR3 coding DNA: TGTGCCAGCAGCTTAGGTCTCGGTGGCTATGGCTACACCTTC. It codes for CASSLGLGGYGYTF.

CDR3 loop: CASSLGGGQVTNTEAFF. As DNA, the CDR3 is TGTGCCAGCAGCTTGGGAGGCGGACAGGTTACGAACACTGAAGCTTTCTTT. The J gene is TRBJ1-1, the V gene TRBV5-4; 7 nucleotides align to TRBD1. The length of the CDR3 is 17 residues. The germline gives CDR1 SGHNT, CDR2 YYREEE (reference sequence). The V and J ends lost 0 bases and 1 base, in that order; junction bases with no gene match: 9.

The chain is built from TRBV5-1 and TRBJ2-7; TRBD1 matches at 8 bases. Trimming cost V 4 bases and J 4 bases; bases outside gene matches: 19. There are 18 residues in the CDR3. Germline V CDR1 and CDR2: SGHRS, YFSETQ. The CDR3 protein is CASSPFLRVRGLEYEQYF. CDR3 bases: TGCGCCAGCAGCCCCTTCCTCAGGGTCAGGGGGCTCGAGTACGAGCAGTACTTC.

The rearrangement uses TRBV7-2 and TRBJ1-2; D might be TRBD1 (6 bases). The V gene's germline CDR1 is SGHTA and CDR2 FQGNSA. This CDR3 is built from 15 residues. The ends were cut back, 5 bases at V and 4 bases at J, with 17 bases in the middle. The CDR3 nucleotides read TGTGCCAGCAGCGCCTACAGGGTCGGGGTCTATGGCTACACCTTC. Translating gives CASSAYRVGVYGYTF.

This CDR3 is CASRTSGMGQDTQYF. CDR3 nucleotides: TGCGCCAGCAGAACTAGCGGGATGGGTCAGGATACGCAGTATTTT. The chain is built from TRBV5-1 and TRBJ2-3; 10 positions agree with TRBD2. This CDR3 has 15 residues. The junction had 9 bases not matched to a gene; V was cut back by 5 bases and J by 6 bases. The germline gives CDR1 SGHRS, CDR2 YFSETQ. Combining the CDR3 with reference TRBV5-1 and TRBJ2-3 gives the whole variable domain KAGVTQTPRYLIKTRGQQVTLSCSPISGHRSVSWYQQTPGQGLQFLFEYFSETQRNKGNFPGRFSGRQFSNSRSEMNVSTLELGDSALYLCASRTSGMGQDTQYFGPGTRLTVL.